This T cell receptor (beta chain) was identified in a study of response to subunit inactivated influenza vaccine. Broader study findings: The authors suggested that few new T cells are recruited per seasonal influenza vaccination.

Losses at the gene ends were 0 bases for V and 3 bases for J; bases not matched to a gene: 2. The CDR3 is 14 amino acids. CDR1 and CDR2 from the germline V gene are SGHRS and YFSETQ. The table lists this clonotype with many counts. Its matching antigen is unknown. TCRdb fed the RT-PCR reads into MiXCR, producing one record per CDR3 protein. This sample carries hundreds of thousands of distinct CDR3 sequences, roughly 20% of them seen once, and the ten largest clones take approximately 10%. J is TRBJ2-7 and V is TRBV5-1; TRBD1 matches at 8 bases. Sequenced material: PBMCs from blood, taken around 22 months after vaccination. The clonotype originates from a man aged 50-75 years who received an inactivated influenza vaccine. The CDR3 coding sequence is TGCGCCAGCAGCTTGGGACAGGGGCTCTACGAGCAGTACTTC. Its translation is CASSLGQGLYEQYF. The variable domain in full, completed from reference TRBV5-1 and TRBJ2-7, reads KAGVTQTPRYLIKTRGQQVTLSCSPISGHRSVSWYQQTPGQGLQFLFEYFSETQRNKGNFPGRFSGRQFSNSRSEMNVSTLELGDSALYLCASSLGQGLYEQYFGPGTRLTVT.